This TCR beta chain was obtained from a study of T cell responses to AZD1222 COVID-19 vaccine. Assay used: immunoSEQ multiplex PCR; TCRdb lists only in-frame clones, some missing. The sample contains 80,000 to 130,000 clones, around nine tenths of which appear only once. The CDR3 totals 15 residues. Germline assignment: CDR1 SNHLY and CDR2 FYNNEI. Trimming pared 6 bases from V and 10 bases from J, leaving 19 bases between. The TCR was taken from an adult in good health. This chain connects TRBV2 to TRBJ1-6, with no clear D. The input for sequencing was peripheral blood, taken on day 0 of AZD1222 vaccination. The CDR3 loop is CASSLRTIQHSPLHF. The CDR3 DNA is TGTGCCAGCAGCCTAAGGACGATCCAGCACTCACCCCTCCACTTT.